What follows are 10 T cell receptor beta chains derived from one specimen sequenced in a study of blood T cell repertoires in COVID-19. Here immunoSEQ multiplex PCR was the method, and the copy in TCRdb shows in-frame clones only, minus some. This sample has 180,000 or so clones, with 70% to 90% found just once. The specimen was peripheral blood. Source of these receptors: a man aged 60-69 years with acute or convalescent COVID-19.

The chain is built from TRBV11-2 and TRBJ1-1; unclear D gene. Germline assignment: CDR1 SGHAT and CDR2 FQNNGV. Trimming removed 5 bases from V and 5 bases from J, with 15 bases in between. The CDR3 covers 14 residues. CDR3 residues: CASSPIRGKTEAFF. The DNA for the CDR3 is TGTGCCAGCAGCCCAATTCGCGGGAAGACTGAAGCTTTCTTT.

The chain couples TRBV18 to TRBJ2-7; TRBD1 matches 8 bases. Germline CDR1 reads KGHSH; CDR2 reads LQKENI. V trimming: 6 bases; J trimming: 3 bases; junction bases outside the gene matches: 7. This CDR3 has 14 residues. The CDR3 loop is CASSLTGQDYEQYF. The CDR3 nucleotides read TGTGCCAGCTCTCTCACGGGACAGGACTACGAGCAGTACTTC. Looking up the rest from reference TRBV18 and TRBJ2-7 gives the full variable domain: NAGVMQNPRHLVRRRGQEARLRCSPMKGHSHVYWYRQLPEEGLKFMVYLQKENIIDESGMPKERFSAEFPKEGPSILRIQQVVRGDSAAYFCASSLTGQDYEQYFGPGTRLTVT.

This clone was seen only once. The rearrangement joins TRBV27 to TRBJ2-5; 9 nucleotides match TRBD2. Germline V gives CDR1 MNHEY, CDR2 SMNVEV (reference sequence). V was pared by 6 bases and J by 4 bases, with 3 bases of the junction left unmatched. The CDR3 consists of 13 residues. CDR3 amino acids: CASSGLARETQYF. As DNA, the CDR3 is TGTGCCAGCAGCGGACTAGCGAGAGAGACCCAGTACTTC.

V is TRBV28 and J is TRBJ2-7; 9 bases map to TRBD1. The junction had 8 bases not matched to a gene; V was cut back by 4 bases and J by 4 bases. This CDR3 is built from 15 residues. Looked up from germline, CDR1 is MDHEN and CDR2 is SYDVKM. Written as DNA, the CDR3 is TGTGCCAGCAGTTCTAAGGACAGGGGCTTTTACGAGCAGTACTTC. As protein: CASSSKDRGFYEQYF.

The gene calls are TRBV5-1 and TRBJ1-1; no definite D call. Germline V gene data show CDR1 as SGHRS and CDR2 as YFSETQ. The CDR3 loop spans 15 amino acids. V was shortened by 1 base and J by 4 bases, with 14 bases between the two germline ends. The CDR3 protein is CASSLSHDPGTEAFF. The CDR3, as DNA: TGCGCCAGCAGCTTGTCCCATGACCCGGGCACTGAAGCTTTCTTT.

The rearrangement uses TRBV5-1 and TRBJ1-6; TRBD1 agrees at 9 bases. This CDR3 region has 15 residues. The J segment lost 7 bases and the V segment lost 0 bases, leaving 2 bases of the junction unmatched. Germline V gene data show CDR1 as SGHRS and CDR2 as YFSETQ. This CDR3 reads CASSLEGQGNSPLHF. Written as DNA, the CDR3 is TGCGCCAGCAGCTTGGAAGGACAGGGGAATTCACCCCTCCACTTT.

The V call is TRBV27, the J call TRBJ1-5; D ambiguous. Between the trimmed V and J ends, which lost 7 bases and 5 bases, there was a span of 12 bases. There are 13 residues in the CDR3. Germline CDR1 MNHEY, CDR2 SMNVEV (reference sequence). CDR3 sequence reads: CASTRRADQPQHF. In DNA, the CDR3 is TGTGCCAGCACCCGTCGCGCGGATCAGCCCCAGCATTTT.

J is TRBJ2-7 and V is TRBV18, with 9 bases identical to TRBD1. The V gene's germline CDR1 is KGHSH and CDR2 LQKENI. CDR3 size: 17 residues. J gave up 5 bases and V 3 bases, and 14 bases lay outside the gene matches. DNA for the CDR3: TGTGCCAGCTCACCCTCGGTATGGGACAGGGAAGGGGACGAGCAGTACTTC. Residues: CASSPSVWDREGDEQYF.

With regard to this clone: This CDR3 is also generated by other DNA sequences in the sample. This chain uses TRBV5-1 with TRBJ1-3; D gene unclear. Germline V gene sequence: CDR1 SGHRS, CDR2 YFSETQ. The CDR3 totals 16 residues. Between the trimmed V and J ends, which lost 0 bases and 0 bases, there was a span of 10 bases. The CDR3: CASSLEAGSSGNTIYF. CDR3 in DNA: TGCGCCAGCAGCTTGGAGGCAGGCAGCTCTGGAAACACCATATATTTT.

The chain joins TRBV2 to TRBJ1-1; TRBD1 aligns across 7 bases. Germline CDR1 and CDR2: SNHLY and FYNNEI. This CDR3 has 15 residues. The trim removed 5 bases at V and 6 bases at J, leaving 12 bases unmatched. The CDR3 sequence: CASSLLRQGDAEAFF. In nucleotides, the CDR3 is TGTGCCAGCAGTTTATTACGACAGGGCGACGCTGAAGCTTTCTTT.